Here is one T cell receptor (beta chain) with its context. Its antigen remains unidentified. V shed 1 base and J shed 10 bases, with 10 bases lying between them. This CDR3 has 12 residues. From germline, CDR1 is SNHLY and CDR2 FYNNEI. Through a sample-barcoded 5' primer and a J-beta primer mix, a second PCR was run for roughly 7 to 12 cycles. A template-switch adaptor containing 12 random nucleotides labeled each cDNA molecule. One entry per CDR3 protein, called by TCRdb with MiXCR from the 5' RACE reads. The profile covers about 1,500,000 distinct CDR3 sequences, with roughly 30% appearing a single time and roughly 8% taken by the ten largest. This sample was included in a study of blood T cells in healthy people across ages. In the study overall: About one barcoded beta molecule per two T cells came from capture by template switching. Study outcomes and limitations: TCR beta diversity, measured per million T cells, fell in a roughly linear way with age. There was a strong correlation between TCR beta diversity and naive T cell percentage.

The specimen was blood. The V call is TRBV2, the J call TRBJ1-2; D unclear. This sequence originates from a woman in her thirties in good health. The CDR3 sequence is CASSEVRSVYTF. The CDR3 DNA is TGTGCCAGCAGTGAAGTGAGGAGTGTCTACACCTTC.